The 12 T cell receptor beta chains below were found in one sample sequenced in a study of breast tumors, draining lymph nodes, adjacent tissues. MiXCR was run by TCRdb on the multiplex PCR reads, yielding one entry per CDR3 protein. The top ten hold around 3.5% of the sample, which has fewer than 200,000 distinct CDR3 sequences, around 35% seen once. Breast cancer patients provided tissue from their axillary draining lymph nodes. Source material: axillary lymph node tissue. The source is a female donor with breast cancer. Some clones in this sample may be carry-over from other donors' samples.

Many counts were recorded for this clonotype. The CDR3 here is CATSDPKDGSSGNTIYF. The CDR3 coding sequence is TGTGCCACCAGTGATCCTAAGGACGGGAGCTCTGGAAACACCATATATTTT. J is TRBJ1-3 and V is TRBV24-1, with D unresolved. V was trimmed by 3 bases and J by 0 bases, leaving 14 bases between them. The CDR3 covers 17 residues. The germline V gene has CDR1 KGHDR and CDR2 SFDVKD.

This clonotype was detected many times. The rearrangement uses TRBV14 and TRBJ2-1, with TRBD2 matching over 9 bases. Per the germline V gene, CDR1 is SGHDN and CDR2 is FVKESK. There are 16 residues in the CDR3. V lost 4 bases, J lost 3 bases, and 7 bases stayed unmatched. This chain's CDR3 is CASSRFASGIYNEQFF. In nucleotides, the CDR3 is TGTGCCAGCAGCCGCTTCGCTAGCGGGATCTACAATGAGCAGTTCTTC.

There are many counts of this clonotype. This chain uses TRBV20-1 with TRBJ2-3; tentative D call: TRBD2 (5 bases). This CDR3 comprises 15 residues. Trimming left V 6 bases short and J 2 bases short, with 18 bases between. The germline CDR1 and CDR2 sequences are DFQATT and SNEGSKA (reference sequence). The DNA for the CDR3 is TGCAGTGCCCTTTTTTCCTCCGGGGTCACAGATACGCAGTATTTT. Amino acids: CSALFSSGVTDTQYF.

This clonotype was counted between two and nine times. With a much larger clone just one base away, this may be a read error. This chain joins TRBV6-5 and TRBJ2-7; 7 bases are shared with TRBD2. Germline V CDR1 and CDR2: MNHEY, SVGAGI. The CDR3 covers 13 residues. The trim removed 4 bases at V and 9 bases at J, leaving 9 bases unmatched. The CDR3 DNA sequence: TGTGCCAGCAGTTCCTCTGGACCGGGAGGGCAGTACTTC. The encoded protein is CASSSSGPGGQYF.

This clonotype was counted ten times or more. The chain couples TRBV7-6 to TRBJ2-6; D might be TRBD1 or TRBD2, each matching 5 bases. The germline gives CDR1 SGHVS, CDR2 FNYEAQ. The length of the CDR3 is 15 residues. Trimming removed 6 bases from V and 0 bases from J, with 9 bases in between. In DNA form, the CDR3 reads TGTGCCAGCAGACGTGGGGGCTCTGGGGCCAACGTCCTGACTTTC. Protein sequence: CASRRGGSGANVLTF.

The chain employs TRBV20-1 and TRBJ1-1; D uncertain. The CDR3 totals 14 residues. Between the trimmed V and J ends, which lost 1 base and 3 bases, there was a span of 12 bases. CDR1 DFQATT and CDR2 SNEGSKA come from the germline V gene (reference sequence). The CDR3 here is CSARVAHWDTEAFF. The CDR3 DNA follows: TGCAGTGCTAGAGTTGCACATTGGGACACTGAAGCTTTCTTT.

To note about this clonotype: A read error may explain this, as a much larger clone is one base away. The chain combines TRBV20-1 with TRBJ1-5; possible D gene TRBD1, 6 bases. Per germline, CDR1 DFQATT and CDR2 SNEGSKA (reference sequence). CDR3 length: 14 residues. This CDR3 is CSATGGQLNPPQHF. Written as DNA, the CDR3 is TGCAGTGCTACGGGAGGACAGCTAAATCCGCCCCAGCATTTT.

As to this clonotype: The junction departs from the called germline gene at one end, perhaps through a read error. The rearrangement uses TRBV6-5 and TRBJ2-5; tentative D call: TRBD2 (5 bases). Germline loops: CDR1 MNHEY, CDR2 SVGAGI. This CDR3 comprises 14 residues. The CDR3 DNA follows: TGTGCCAGCAGTCACTCAACGGTTGGGGAGACCCTGTACTTC. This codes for CASSHSTVGETLYF.

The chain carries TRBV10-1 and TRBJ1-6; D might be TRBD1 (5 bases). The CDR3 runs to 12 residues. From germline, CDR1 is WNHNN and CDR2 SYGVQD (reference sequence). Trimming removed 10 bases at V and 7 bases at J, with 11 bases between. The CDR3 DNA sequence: TGCGCCACTGACAGTCGCAATTCACCCCTCCACTTT. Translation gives CATDSRNSPLHF.

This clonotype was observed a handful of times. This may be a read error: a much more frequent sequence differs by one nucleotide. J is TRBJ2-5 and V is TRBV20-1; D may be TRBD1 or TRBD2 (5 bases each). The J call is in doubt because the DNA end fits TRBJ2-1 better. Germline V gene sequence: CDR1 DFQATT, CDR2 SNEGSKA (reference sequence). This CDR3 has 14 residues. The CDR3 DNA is TGCAGTGCCCGATCGGAGGTTGGGGCCGCTGAGCAGTTCTTC. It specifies CSARSEVGAAEQFF.

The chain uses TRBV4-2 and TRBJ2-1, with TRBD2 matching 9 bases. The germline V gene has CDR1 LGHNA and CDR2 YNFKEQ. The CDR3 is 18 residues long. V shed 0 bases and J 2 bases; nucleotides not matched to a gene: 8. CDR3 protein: CASSQEGWLAGPYNEQFF. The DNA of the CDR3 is TGTGCCAGCAGCCAAGAGGGCTGGCTAGCGGGACCCTACAATGAGCAGTTCTTC.

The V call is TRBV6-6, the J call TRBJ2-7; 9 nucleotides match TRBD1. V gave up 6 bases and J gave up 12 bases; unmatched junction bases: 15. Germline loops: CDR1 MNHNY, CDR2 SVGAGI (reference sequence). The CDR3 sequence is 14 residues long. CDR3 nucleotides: TGTGCCAGCAGCTTGGGACAGGGAGAGAGGGAACGGTACTTC. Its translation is CASSLGQGERERYF.